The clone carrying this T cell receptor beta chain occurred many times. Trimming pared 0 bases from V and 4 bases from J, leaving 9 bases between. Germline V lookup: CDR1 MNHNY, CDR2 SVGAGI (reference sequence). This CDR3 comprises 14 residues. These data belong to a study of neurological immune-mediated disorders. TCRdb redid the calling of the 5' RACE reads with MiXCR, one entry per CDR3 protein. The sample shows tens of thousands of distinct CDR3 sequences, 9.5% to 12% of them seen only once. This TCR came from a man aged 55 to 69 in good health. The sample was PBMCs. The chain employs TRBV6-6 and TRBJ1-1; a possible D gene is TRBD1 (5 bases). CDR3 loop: CASSYSSGGTEAFF. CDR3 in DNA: TGTGCCAGCAGTTACTCGTCGGGGGGCACTGAAGCTTTCTTT.